This TCR beta chain was found in a study of T cell responses to AZD1222 COVID-19 vaccine. The wider study: Second doses were pooled across both intervals (about 4 or about 12 weeks). Study-level results: Spike-specific TCRs gained breadth and depth after people received two AZD1222 doses. Among the donors, most were white British and more were female, and clonal diversity was possibly underestimated.

Clones were sequenced by immunoSEQ multiplex PCR, and TCRdb holds only the in-frame ones, with some missing. The data show 170,000 or so clones, with 90% seen just once and roughly 2.8% held by the top ten. The sample holds one count of this clone. Its matching antigen is unknown. CDR1 is KGHDR, CDR2 SFDVKD, per germline. The germline V and J ends were trimmed by 4 bases and 4 bases, with 4 bases remaining between them. The CDR3 contains 12 residues. The chain combines TRBV24-1 with TRBJ2-1, with D unclear. This receptor was identified in an adult in good health. The sample consisted of peripheral blood, taken on day 0 of AZD1222 vaccination. The CDR3 sequence is CATSDKYNEQFF. The DNA of the CDR3 is TGTGCCACCAGTGACAAATACAATGAGCAGTTCTTC.